The 29 T cell receptor beta chains reported below all come from one sample, sequenced in a study of T cell changes during pregnancy in multiple sclerosis. Repertoires were generated with immunoSEQ multiplex PCR, while TCRdb's copy carries only in-frame clones and drops some. The table lists about 120,000 clones, approximately 93% of them singletons. The sample here was peripheral blood, taken before pregnancy. All receptors come from a female donor with multiple sclerosis, enrolled in a pregnancy study.

This chain joins TRBV19 and TRBJ1-1; D gene uncertain. Germline assignment: CDR1 LNHDA and CDR2 SQIVND (reference sequence). This CDR3 is 12 amino acids long. Trimming removed 4 bases from V and 6 bases from J, with 9 bases in between. CDR3 coding DNA: TGTGCCAGTAGTAGTCGCGGAGCTGAAGCTTTCTTT. It specifies CASSSRGAEAFF.

This clone showed up just a few times. The same CDR3 can be traced to other DNA sequences in this sample. The rearrangement links TRBV19 to TRBJ1-1, with D unresolved. This CDR3 has 14 residues. From germline, CDR1 is LNHDA and CDR2 SQIVND (reference sequence). V gave up 5 bases and J gave up 3 bases, with 13 bases separating them. This CDR3 reads CASSPRGEDTEAFF. The CDR3 nucleotides are TGTGCCAGTAGTCCCCGGGGTGAAGACACTGAAGCTTTCTTT.

The genes are TRBV5-1 and TRBJ2-1, with 7 bases fitting TRBD2. Trimming removed 3 bases from V and 7 bases from J; junction bases left unmatched: 7. Germline V gives CDR1 SGHRS, CDR2 YFSETQ. This CDR3 spans 14 amino acids. As DNA, the CDR3 is TGCGCCAGCAGCTCTCGCGGGAGTCTTAATGAGCAGTTCTTC. Protein: CASSSRGSLNEQFF.

V usage is TRBV6-1 and J usage is TRBJ1-5; TRBD1 might be the D (6 bases). The V gene lost 2 bases and the J gene lost 4 bases, with 15 bases spanning the gap. This CDR3 has 16 amino acids. Germline V gene lookup returns CDR1 MNHNS and CDR2 SASEGT. CDR3 sequence reads: CASSESTTGLNQPQHF. CDR3 in DNA: TGTGCCAGCAGTGAATCGACTACAGGGTTAAATCAGCCCCAGCATTTT.

The gene calls are TRBV15 and TRBJ2-2; D is undetermined. CDR1 is LNHNV, CDR2 YYDKDF, per germline (reference sequence). CDR3 length: 15 amino acids. V lost 5 bases and J 1 base, leaving 11 bases between the germline ends. CDR3 protein: CATSGYSGNTGELFF. The CDR3 coding sequence is TGTGCCACCAGCGGCTATTCAGGGAACACCGGGGAGCTGTTTTTT.

This clone was detected once. This chain uses TRBV6-5 with TRBJ1-4; the match to TRBD1 covers 9 bases. V lost 5 bases and J lost 8; bases outside the gene matches: 9. Per the germline V gene, CDR1 is MNHEY and CDR2 is SVGAGI. The CDR3 is 15 residues long. Here the CDR3 reads CASSARPGTGEKLFF. The CDR3 DNA follows: TGTGCCAGCAGTGCACGTCCCGGGACAGGGGAAAAACTGTTTTTT.

CDR3 DNA sequence: TGTGCCAGCAGTGGCGGGGCCCTGTGGGACAATGAGCAGTTCTTC. It encodes CASSGGALWDNEQFF. The chain combines TRBV2 with TRBJ2-1, with D perhaps matching TRBD2 (6 bases). CDR3 size: 15 residues. Germline lookup yields CDR1 SNHLY and CDR2 FYNNEI. Trimming stripped 4 bases from V and 5 bases from J, with 15 bases between.

The J gene is TRBJ1-4, the V gene TRBV5-4; TRBD1 matches at 10 bases. The CDR3 totals 16 residues. Trimming removed 4 bases from V and 8 bases from J; junction bases left unmatched: 11. CDR1 and CDR2 (germline): SGHNT, YYREEE (reference sequence). CDR3 loop: CASSPGTGTGAEKLFF. The DNA of the CDR3 is TGTGCCAGCAGCCCCGGAACCGGGACAGGGGCCGAAAAACTGTTTTTT.

The chain recombines TRBV6-1 with TRBJ2-7, with TRBD1 as a possible D gene (5 bases). Germline-derived CDR1 and CDR2 are MNHNS and SASEGT. Trimming pared 1 base from V and 3 bases from J, leaving 13 bases between. The CDR3 has 15 residues. The DNA for the CDR3 is TGTGCCAGCAGTGAAGGGCCAGGGATTATCTACGAGCAGTACTTC. Protein product: CASSEGPGIIYEQYF.

J is TRBJ2-1 and V is TRBV30, with D maybe TRBD2 (7 bases). This CDR3 spans 13 amino acids. The germline gives CDR1 GTSNPN, CDR2 SVGIG (reference sequence). V was trimmed by 4 bases and J by 10 bases, leaving 17 bases between them. CDR3 sequence reads: CAWKGGTLGEQFF. In DNA, the CDR3 is TGTGCCTGGAAGGGGGGGACCTTGGGAGAGCAGTTCTTC.

The J gene is TRBJ2-2, the V gene TRBV15; tentative D call: TRBD1 (5 bases). The ends were cut back, 0 bases at V and 7 bases at J, with 12 bases in the middle. The CDR3 runs to 15 residues. Germline CDR1 LNHNV, CDR2 YYDKDF (reference sequence). The CDR3 protein is CATSREPTQGGELFF. The CDR3 region has the DNA TGTGCCACCAGCAGAGAACCCACTCAGGGCGGGGAGCTGTTTTTT. The full variable domain, with the rest looked up from reference TRBV15 and TRBJ2-2, is DAMVIQNPRYQVTQFGKPVTLSCSQTLNHNVMYWYQQKSSQAPKLLFHYYDKDFNNEADTPDNFQSRRPNTSFCFLDIRSPGLGDTAMYLCATSREPTQGGELFFGEGSRLTVL.

This clone has only one observation. V usage is TRBV19 and J usage is TRBJ2-2, with 15 bases matching TRBD2. Trimming cost V 5 bases and J 8 bases; bases outside gene matches: 3. There are 15 residues in the CDR3. Germline-derived CDR1 and CDR2 are LNHDA and SQIVND (reference sequence). The CDR3 DNA sequence: TGTGCCAGTAGTCCGGGACTAGCGGGAGGAGGGGAGCTGTTTTTT. This sequence encodes CASSPGLAGGGELFF.

The J gene is TRBJ2-7, the V gene TRBV28; TRBD2 agrees at 7 bases. Germline CDR1 and CDR2: MDHEN and SYDVKM. The CDR3 is 13 residues long. The V segment lost 7 bases and the J segment 7 bases; nucleotides outside the gene matches: 10. The CDR3 sequence: CASIREGLGEQYF. The DNA for the CDR3 is TGTGCCAGCATAAGGGAGGGATTAGGGGAGCAGTACTTC.

CDR3: CASSLTRQETQYF. The CDR3 bases are TGTGCCAGCAGCTTAACTAGGCAAGAGACCCAGTACTTC. The chain is built from TRBV7-9 and TRBJ2-5, with a possible D match to TRBD2 (5 bases). V was cut by 2 bases and J by 2 bases, with 6 bases left in between. CDR1 and CDR2 (germline): SEHNR, FQNEAQ (reference sequence). This CDR3 has 13 residues.

V gene TRBV19 combines with J gene TRBJ2-1; 7 nucleotides align to TRBD2. The CDR3 extends over 17 amino acids. V trimming: 1 base; J trimming: 8 bases; junction bases outside the gene matches: 14. Germline assignment: CDR1 LNHDA and CDR2 SQIVND (reference sequence). The CDR3 sequence is CASSIGEGSSAQYEQFF. The CDR3 nucleotides are TGTGCCAGTAGTATAGGGGAGGGATCCTCGGCACAGTATGAGCAGTTCTTC.

This clone showed up just once. The chain employs TRBV7-9 and TRBJ2-5; D is perhaps TRBD1 (5 bases). This CDR3 has 14 residues. V dropped 5 bases and J dropped 4 bases, with 14 bases sitting between them. From germline, CDR1 is SEHNR and CDR2 FQNEAQ (reference sequence). CDR3: CASSDSWVSETQYF. As DNA, the CDR3 is TGTGCCAGCAGCGACAGTTGGGTTTCAGAGACCCAGTACTTC.

This clone showed up just once. This chain joins TRBV7-3 and TRBJ2-5, with a tentative D call TRBD1 (6 bases). Germline V CDR1 and CDR2: SGHTA, FQGTGA. V dropped 5 bases and J dropped 5 bases, with 12 bases sitting between them. The length of the CDR3 is 13 residues. The CDR3 nucleotides are TGTGCCAGCAGCAAGGGACAAAGCGAGACCCAGTACTTC. As protein: CASSKGQSETQYF.

The V call is TRBV6-5, the J call TRBJ1-5, with D uncertain. Germline CDR1 and CDR2: MNHEY and SVGAGI. Trimming stripped 0 bases from V and 5 bases from J, with 14 bases between. This CDR3 is built from 16 residues. This CDR3 reads CASSYSAGPPYQPQHF. DNA of the CDR3: TGTGCCAGCAGTTACTCCGCGGGCCCCCCTTATCAGCCCCAGCATTTT.

The table lists this clone with a count of one. This chain uses TRBV5-8 with TRBJ2-1; TRBD2 matches 13 bases. The CDR3 contains 16 residues. Germline CDR1 and CDR2: SGHTS and YDEGEE. Trimming cost V 2 bases and J 2 bases; bases outside gene matches: 1. Here the CDR3 DNA reads TGTGCCAGCAGCTTAGGACTAGCGGGAGCCTACAATGAGCAGTTCTTC. This gives the protein CASSLGLAGAYNEQFF.

The chain joins TRBV7-3 to TRBJ2-2; TRBD1 aligns across 8 bases. After removal of 5 bases from V and 4 bases from J, the junction contained 9 bases not matched to a gene. Germline V gives CDR1 SGHTA, CDR2 FQGTGA. The CDR3 covers 16 residues. The CDR3 here is CASSNTQGARTGELFF. The CDR3 nucleotides read TGTGCCAGCAGCAATACCCAGGGGGCGCGCACCGGGGAGCTGTTTTTT. The variable domain in full, with the rest retrieved from reference TRBV7-3 and TRBJ2-2, is GAGVSQTPSNKVTEKGKYVELRCDPISGHTALYWYRQSLGQGPEFLIYFQGTGAADDSGLPNDRFFAVRPEGSVSTLKIQRTERGDSAVYLCASSNTQGARTGELFFGEGSRLTVL.

The chain joins TRBV2 to TRBJ2-7; 7 nucleotides match TRBD2. This CDR3 has 13 amino acids. Germline trimming cut 10 bases from V and 3 bases from J; bases unmatched to any gene: 9. Looked up from germline, CDR1 is SNHLY and CDR2 is FYNNEI. The CDR3 region has the DNA TGTGCCACCTCCCCGGCTAGCGGCTACGAGCAGTACTTC. Its protein product is CATSPASGYEQYF.

The chain has TRBV11-1 and TRBJ1-2, with D perhaps TRBD1 (6 bases). The CDR3 totals 13 residues. Germline values: CDR1 SGHAT, CDR2 FQDESV (reference sequence). Trimming took off 6 bases at V and 4 bases at J, with 12 bases between the two ends. The CDR3 sequence is CASSTTGLYGYTF. As DNA, the CDR3 is TGTGCCAGCAGTACGACAGGCCTCTATGGCTACACCTTC.

The chain uses TRBV5-1 and TRBJ1-2; D perhaps matches TRBD1 (6 bases). This CDR3 comprises 19 residues. CDR1 is SGHRS, CDR2 YFSETQ, per germline. V gave up 0 bases and J gave up 4 bases, with 25 bases separating them. CDR3 DNA: TGCGCCAGCAGCTTGGGGCAGCCGGGACAAGGGGCCAGGACCTATGGCTACACCTTC. This translates into CASSLGQPGQGARTYGYTF.

The chain has TRBV10-3 and TRBJ1-6; D call uncertain. This CDR3 spans 16 amino acids. CDR1 and CDR2 (germline): ENHRY, SYGVKD. Deletions cut 4 bases from V and 2 bases from J, with 12 bases between. The CDR3 coding sequence is TGTGCCATCAGTGCGGAAAGAACAGCCTATAATTCACCCCTCCACTTT. This sequence encodes CAISAERTAYNSPLHF.

The rearrangement links TRBV2 to TRBJ1-5, with 8 bases aligning to TRBD1. With V trimmed by 4 bases and J by 5 bases, 1 base remained unmatched. CDR3 length: 13 amino acids. In germline, CDR1 is SNHLY, CDR2 FYNNEI. The CDR3 DNA sequence: TGTGCCAGCAGTGGGGACAGGCATCAGCCCCAGCATTTT. Protein product: CASSGDRHQPQHF. Variable domain in full (rest from reference TRBV2 and TRBJ1-5): EPEVTQTPSHQVTQMGQEVILRCVPISNHLYFYWYRQILGQKVEFLVSFYNNEISEKSEIFDDQFSVERPDGSNFTLKIRSTKLEDSAMYFCASSGDRHQPQHFGDGTRLSIL.

This sequence joins TRBV5-1 and TRBJ2-3; 7 bases line up with TRBD1. V lost 3 bases to trimming and J lost 0 bases; unmatched junction nucleotides: 4. CDR1 SGHRS and CDR2 YFSETQ come from the germline V gene. The CDR3 length is 15 residues. In nucleotides, the CDR3 is TGCGCCAGCAGCTCCAGACAGGGAAGCACAGATACGCAGTATTTT. This sequence encodes CASSSRQGSTDTQYF.

A single count supports this clone. The V gene is TRBV11-3, the J gene TRBJ2-1; TRBD2 matches 11 bases. Trimming cost V 2 bases and J 0 bases; bases outside gene matches: 12. The CDR3 runs 20 residues. CDR1 and CDR2 (germline): SGHNT, YENEEA. CDR3 nucleotide sequence: TGTGCCAGCAGCTTAACTTCTCTAGCGGGGGGCGTTAGCTCCTACAATGAGCAGTTCTTC. Protein sequence: CASSLTSLAGGVSSYNEQFF.

The CDR3 DNA reads TGTGCCAGCAAACTAGCGGGAGCAGGGACCCAGTACTTC. Amino acid sequence: CASKLAGAGTQYF. V is TRBV27 and J is TRBJ2-5; 11 nucleotides match TRBD2. The ends lost 7 bases at V and 7 bases at J; junction bases unmatched: 5. Germline V gives CDR1 MNHEY, CDR2 SMNVEV (reference sequence). The CDR3 extends over 13 amino acids.

The chain has TRBV30 and TRBJ1-2, with no clear D. In germline, CDR1 is GTSNPN, CDR2 SVGIG (reference sequence). There are 12 residues in the CDR3. The ends were cut back, 3 bases at V and 4 bases at J, with 9 bases in the middle. This CDR3 is CAWRFGSYGYTF. In DNA form, the CDR3 reads TGTGCCTGGAGGTTTGGCAGCTATGGCTACACCTTC.